The present TCR beta chain was sequenced within a study of blood T cell repertoires in COVID-19. Source study methods: Amplification of reference gene primers provided the estimated nucleated cell counts. Only in-frame clones appear in the TCRdb table, and some are missing; sequencing was by immunoSEQ multiplex PCR. V, J and clone size are taken as reported in that table, and D and trimming were inferred from the DNA itself. Altogether some 80,000 clones are present, roughly 82% being singletons, with the ten largest covering roughly a fifth. There are a few counts of this clone. CDR3 length equals 17 residues. V was pared by 0 bases and J by 0 bases, with 3 bases of the junction left unmatched. Germline values: CDR1 SGDLS, CDR2 YYNGEE.

The sample comprised peripheral blood. This TCR was sampled from a woman older than 75 with active or convalescent COVID-19. The chain uses TRBV9 and TRBJ1-3; 10 positions match TRBD1. The CDR3 is CASSVETGGYSGNTIYF. In DNA, the CDR3 is TGTGCCAGCAGCGTAGAGACAGGGGGCTACTCTGGAAACACCATATATTTT.